This T cell receptor (beta chain) is from a study of blood T cells in healthy people across ages. General observations from the study: Aged donors had fewer naive CD4+ cells and lower diversity than long-lived donors. It was not possible, with unsorted PBMCs, to conclusively compare naive and antigen-experienced cells.

For this clonotype: Its specificity is not known. Given a much more abundant clone one base away, this may be a read error.

This CDR3 contains 19 residues. CDR1 and CDR2 (germline): SEHNR, FQNEAQ (reference sequence). The use of a sample-barcoded 5' primer and a J-beta primer mix characterized a second PCR of about 7 to 12 cycles. Via MiXCR, TCRdb re-called the 5' RACE reads, giving one row per CDR3 protein. The table shows more than 800,000 distinct CDR3 sequences, with more than 25% occurring only once. The study recruited healthy Caucasian donors from Russia who were aged about 6 to 100. The sequencing sample was made of blood. This receptor was identified in a woman at least 80 years old in good health. The J gene is TRBJ2-6, the V gene TRBV7-9; no reliable D call. CDR3 sequence reads: CACSPYNDGLRYLLNVLTF. CDR3 in DNA: TGTGCCTGCAGCCCTTATAACGACGGTCTTAGGTATCTCTTAAACGTCCTGACTTTC.